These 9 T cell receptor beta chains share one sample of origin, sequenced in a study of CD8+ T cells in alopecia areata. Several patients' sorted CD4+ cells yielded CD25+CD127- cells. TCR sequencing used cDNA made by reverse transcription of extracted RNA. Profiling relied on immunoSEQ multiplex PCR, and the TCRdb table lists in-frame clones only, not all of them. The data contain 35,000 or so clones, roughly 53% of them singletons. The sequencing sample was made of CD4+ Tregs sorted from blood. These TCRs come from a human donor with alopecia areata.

The DNA for the CDR3 is TGCGCCAGCAGCAAAGACAGTATGGCATCCTACAATGAGCAGTTCTTC. Protein: CASSKDSMASYNEQFF. The genes are TRBV5-1 and TRBJ2-1; D might be TRBD1 (5 bases). There are 16 residues in the CDR3. Looked up from germline, CDR1 is SGHRS and CDR2 is YFSETQ. The V and J ends lost 4 bases and 1 base respectively, with 15 bases between them. The full variable domain, completed using reference TRBV5-1 and TRBJ2-1, is KAGVTQTPRYLIKTRGQQVTLSCSPISGHRSVSWYQQTPGQGLQFLFEYFSETQRNKGNFPGRFSGRQFSNSRSEMNVSTLELGDSALYLCASSKDSMASYNEQFFGPGTRLTVL.

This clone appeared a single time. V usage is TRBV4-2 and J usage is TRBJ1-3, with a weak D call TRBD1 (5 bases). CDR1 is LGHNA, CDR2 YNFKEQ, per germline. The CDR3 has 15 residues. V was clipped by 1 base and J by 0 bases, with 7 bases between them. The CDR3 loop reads CASSQGGNSGNTIYF. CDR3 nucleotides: TGTGCCAGCAGCCAAGGGGGCAACTCTGGAAACACCATATATTTT.

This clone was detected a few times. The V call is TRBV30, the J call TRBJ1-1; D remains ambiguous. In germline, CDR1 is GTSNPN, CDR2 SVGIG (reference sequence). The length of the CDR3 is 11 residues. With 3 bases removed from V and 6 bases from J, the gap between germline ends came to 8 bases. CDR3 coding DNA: TGTGCCTGGAGAGTATACTCTGAAGCTTTCTTT. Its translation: CAWRVYSEAFF.

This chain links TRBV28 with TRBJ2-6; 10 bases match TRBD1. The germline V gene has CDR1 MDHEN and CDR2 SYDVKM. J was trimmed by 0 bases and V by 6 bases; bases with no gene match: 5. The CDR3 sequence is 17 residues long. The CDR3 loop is CASRKGQGPSGANVLTF. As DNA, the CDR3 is TGTGCCAGCAGGAAGGGACAGGGGCCCTCTGGGGCCAACGTCCTGACTTTC.

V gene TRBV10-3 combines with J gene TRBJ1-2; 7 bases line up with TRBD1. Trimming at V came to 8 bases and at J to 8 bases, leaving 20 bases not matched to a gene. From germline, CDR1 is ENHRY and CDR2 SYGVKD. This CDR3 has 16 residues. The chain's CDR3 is CAIALGGPTGEIGYTF. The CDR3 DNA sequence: TGTGCCATCGCCTTAGGGGGCCCGACAGGAGAGATCGGCTACACCTTC.

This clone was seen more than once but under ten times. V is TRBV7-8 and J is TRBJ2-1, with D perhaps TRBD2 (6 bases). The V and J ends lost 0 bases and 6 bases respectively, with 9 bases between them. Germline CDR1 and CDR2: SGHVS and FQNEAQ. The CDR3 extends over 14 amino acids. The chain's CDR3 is CASSLAPAGNEQFF. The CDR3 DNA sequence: TGTGCCAGCAGCTTAGCGCCAGCGGGCAATGAGCAGTTCTTC.

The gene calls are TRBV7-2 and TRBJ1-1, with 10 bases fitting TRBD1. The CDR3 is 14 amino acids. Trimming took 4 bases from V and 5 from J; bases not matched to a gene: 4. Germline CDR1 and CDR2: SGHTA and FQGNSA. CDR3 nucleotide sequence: TGTGCCAGCAGCTCCAGGACAGGGGGGACTGAAGCTTTCTTT. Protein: CASSSRTGGTEAFF.

CDR3 region: CASSLSLSDYGYTF. The CDR3 coding sequence is TGCGCCAGCAGCTTGTCCTTGTCGGACTATGGCTACACCTTC. The V call is TRBV5-1, the J call TRBJ1-2; no firm D call. The CDR3 runs 14 residues. Germline V gene lookup returns CDR1 SGHRS and CDR2 YFSETQ. The V end was cut by 1 base, the J end by 3 bases, with 10 bases between.

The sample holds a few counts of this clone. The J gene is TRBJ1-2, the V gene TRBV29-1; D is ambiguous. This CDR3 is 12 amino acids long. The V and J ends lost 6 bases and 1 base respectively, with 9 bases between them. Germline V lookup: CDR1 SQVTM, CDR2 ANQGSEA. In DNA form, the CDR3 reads TGCAGCGTCGTGAGGCTTAACTATGGCTACACCTTC. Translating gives CSVVRLNYGYTF.